These 24 T cell receptor beta chains share one sample of origin, sequenced in a study of response to subunit inactivated influenza vaccine. MiXCR was run by TCRdb on the RT-PCR reads, yielding one entry per CDR3 protein. The table includes more than 600,000 distinct CDR3 sequences, around 18% detected once. The material sequenced was PBMCs from blood, taken 4 to 6 days after vaccination. These receptors were obtained from a man in his fifties or sixties who received an inactivated influenza vaccine.

V is TRBV20-1 and J is TRBJ1-1; maybe TRBD1 (5 bases). The CDR3 loop spans 17 amino acids. The V end lost 0 bases, the J end lost 2 bases, and 19 bases lay between the germline ends. Germline V lookup: CDR1 DFQATT, CDR2 SNEGSKA (reference sequence). The CDR3 region has the DNA TGCAGTGCTAGAGATCAGGTTTGGGGGGGGGTTAACACTGAAGCTTTCTTT. Its protein product is CSARDQVWGGVNTEAFF.

This clonotype was observed a few times. The chain links TRBV15 to TRBJ2-3, with 7 bases aligning to TRBD1. Losses at the gene ends were 3 bases for V and 4 bases for J; bases not matched to a gene: 10. Germline loops: CDR1 LNHNV, CDR2 YYDKDF (reference sequence). The CDR3 extends over 16 amino acids. The CDR3 coding sequence is TGTGCCACCAGCAGCAACATCAGACAGGGACCAGATACGCAGTATTTT. Translation: CATSSNIRQGPDTQYF.

The chain links TRBV7-8 to TRBJ2-1; D ambiguous. CDR1 and CDR2 (germline): SGHVS, FQNEAQ. V lost 3 bases, J lost 5 bases, and 14 bases lay in between. This CDR3 has 15 residues. The CDR3 sequence: CASSFSGPSDNEQFF. In nucleotides, the CDR3 is TGTGCCAGCAGCTTTTCCGGCCCCTCGGACAATGAGCAGTTCTTC. Combining the CDR3 with reference TRBV7-8 and TRBJ2-1 gives the whole variable domain GAGVSQSPRYKVAKRGQDVALRCDPISGHVSLFWYQQALGQGPEFLTYFQNEAQLDKSGLPSDRFFAERPEGSVSTLKIQRTQQEDSAVYLCASSFSGPSDNEQFFGPGTRLTVL.

This clonotype has just a few counts. This chain joins TRBV20-1 and TRBJ2-7, with 7 bases identical to TRBD1. CDR3 size: 13 residues. The germline V gene has CDR1 DFQATT and CDR2 SNEGSKA (reference sequence). The V gene end was trimmed by 3 bases and the J gene end by 5 bases; junction bases not matched to a gene: 7. The CDR3: CSARMTGYHEQYF. In DNA, the CDR3 is TGCAGTGCTAGGATGACAGGGTACCACGAGCAGTACTTC.

The rearrangement uses TRBV6-5 and TRBJ2-7; 12 positions agree with TRBD2. The V gene's germline CDR1 is MNHEY and CDR2 SVGAGI. This CDR3 comprises 17 residues. Trimming at V came to 0 bases and at J to 2 bases, leaving 5 bases not matched to a gene. This chain's CDR3 is CASSYSRLAGVPYEQYF. The CDR3 coding sequence is TGTGCCAGCAGTTACTCCAGACTAGCGGGGGTACCCTACGAGCAGTACTTC.

This chain joins TRBV12-3 or TRBV12-4 and TRBJ2-7; TRBD2 agrees at 8 bases. This CDR3 is built from 15 residues. V gave up 6 bases and J gave up 5 bases; unmatched junction bases: 12. CDR3 loop: CASRTSGSQNHEQYF. CDR3 DNA sequence: TGTGCCAGCAGAACTAGCGGTAGCCAAAACCACGAGCAGTACTTC.

The chain links TRBV20-1 to TRBJ2-3; a weak D match, TRBD2 (5 bases). CDR3 length: 15 amino acids. Between the trimmed V and J ends, which lost 0 bases and 2 bases, there was a span of 12 bases. The germline gives CDR1 DFQATT, CDR2 SNEGSKA (reference sequence). CDR3 nucleotide sequence: TGCAGTGCTAGAGATGGGGAGCGGCCCACAGATACGCAGTATTTT. Protein: CSARDGERPTDTQYF.

About this clonotype: Relative to the germline gene, one junction end is altered; a read error may explain this. The chain's CDR3 is CASSPGAGYQETRYF. The DNA of the CDR3 is TGCGCCAGCAGCCCGGGAGCCGGGTACCAAGAGACCCGGTACTTC. The V call is TRBV5-1, the J call TRBJ2-5, with D perhaps matching TRBD2 (6 bases). The germline V gene encodes CDR1 SGHRS and CDR2 YFSETQ. The CDR3 length is 15 residues.

This clonotype was observed a few times. In nucleotides, the CDR3 is TGCAGTGCTAGAGAAAGGACAAATTACGAGCAGTACTTC. It yields the protein CSARERTNYEQYF. The genes are TRBV20-1 and TRBJ2-7; possible D gene TRBD1, 5 bases. V was shortened by 0 bases and J by 4 bases, with 10 bases between the two germline ends. Germline V gives CDR1 DFQATT, CDR2 SNEGSKA (reference sequence). The CDR3 is 13 amino acids.

The V call is TRBV7-2, the J call TRBJ1-5; D perhaps matches TRBD1 (5 bases). The germline gives CDR1 SGHTA, CDR2 FQGNSA. The CDR3 extends over 13 amino acids. V was pared by 1 base and J by 11 bases, with 12 bases between. This chain's CDR3 is CASSLDRREAQHF. DNA of the CDR3: TGTGCCAGCAGCTTAGACCGCAGGGAGGCCCAGCATTTT. The whole variable domain, remainder taken from reference TRBV7-2 and TRBJ1-5, is GAGVSQSPSNKVTEKGKDVELRCDPISGHTALYWYRQSLGQGLEFLIYFQGNSAPDKSGLPSDRFSAERTGGSVSTLTIQRTQQEDSAVYLCASSLDRREAQHFGDGTRLSIL.

This clonotype turned up a few times. The chain couples TRBV7-2 to TRBJ1-5, with TRBD1 matching 12 bases. V dropped 5 bases and J dropped 6; count of bases not matched to a gene: 11. The CDR3 is made up of 17 amino acids. Germline V gene lookup returns CDR1 SGHTA and CDR2 FQGNSA. The chain's CDR3 is CASSQGQGAWERQPQHF. DNA for the CDR3: TGTGCCAGCAGCCAGGGACAGGGGGCCTGGGAGCGTCAGCCCCAGCATTTT.

This clonotype was observed many times. The chain links TRBV5-1 to TRBJ2-3; 10 bases agree with TRBD2. Germline-derived CDR1 and CDR2 are SGHRS and YFSETQ. V lost 4 bases to trimming and J lost 1 base; unmatched junction nucleotides: 3. The CDR3 spans 15 residues. This chain's CDR3 is CASSLAGARTDTQYF. CDR3 in DNA: TGCGCCAGCAGCCTAGCGGGGGCCCGCACAGATACGCAGTATTTT. Looking up the rest from reference TRBV5-1 and TRBJ2-3 gives the full variable domain: KAGVTQTPRYLIKTRGQQVTLSCSPISGHRSVSWYQQTPGQGLQFLFEYFSETQRNKGNFPGRFSGRQFSNSRSEMNVSTLELGDSALYLCASSLAGARTDTQYFGPGTRLTVL.

This clonotype was seen more than once but under ten times. The chain is built from TRBV11-2 and TRBJ2-5; D is tentatively TRBD1 or TRBD2 (6 bases each). Germline CDR1 SGHAT, CDR2 FQNNGV. This CDR3 region has 13 residues. V gave up 6 bases and J gave up 4 bases, with 12 bases separating them. CDR3 sequence (DNA): TGTGCCAGCAGAGAGGGGGGAACAGAGACCCAGTACTTC. It encodes CASREGGTETQYF.

V usage is TRBV20-1 and J usage is TRBJ2-5, with TRBD2 matching over 7 bases. Unmatched junction bases numbered 8, after V lost 5 bases and J lost 5 bases. CDR3 length: 13 residues. Per germline, CDR1 DFQATT and CDR2 SNEGSKA (reference sequence). The CDR3 region is CSALAALLETQYF. The CDR3 coding sequence is TGCAGTGCTCTAGCGGCCCTCCTGGAGACCCAGTACTTC.

This clonotype was counted between two and nine times. The J gene is TRBJ2-3, the V gene TRBV7-2; tentatively, D is TRBD2 (5 bases). CDR1 is SGHTA and CDR2 is FQGNSA in the germline V gene. V dropped 1 base and J dropped 5 bases, with 13 bases sitting between them. The CDR3 runs to 15 residues. CDR3: CASSLGWLAVDTQYF. For the CDR3, the DNA is TGTGCCAGCAGCTTAGGATGGCTAGCAGTAGATACGCAGTATTTT.

The rearrangement joins TRBV30 to TRBJ2-7; no clear D gene. The V and J ends lost 3 bases and 0 bases respectively, with 6 bases between them. The CDR3 totals 12 residues. Germline assignment: CDR1 GTSNPN and CDR2 SVGIG (reference sequence). CDR3 loop: CAWSGFSYEQYF. Here the CDR3 DNA reads TGTGCCTGGAGCGGGTTCTCCTACGAGCAGTACTTC.

The chain recombines TRBV7-8 with TRBJ2-5; perhaps TRBD1 as D (5 bases). The germline CDR1 and CDR2 sequences are SGHVS and FQNEAQ. The CDR3 has 17 residues. V gave up 0 bases and J gave up 0 bases, with 14 bases separating them. CDR3 in DNA: TGTGCCAGCAGCTTAGCGCAGTTGACAGATTACCAAGAGACCCAGTACTTC. It is translated as CASSLAQLTDYQETQYF.

The chain links TRBV6-5 to TRBJ2-2, with 7 bases matching TRBD1. The V and J ends lost 2 bases and 7 bases, in that order; junction bases with no gene match: 1. The CDR3 sequence is 13 residues long. The germline CDR1 and CDR2 sequences are MNHEY and SVGAGI. CDR3 protein: CASSYGTVGELFF. In nucleotides, the CDR3 is TGTGCCAGCAGTTACGGGACAGTCGGGGAGCTGTTTTTT.

A few counts support this clonotype. The chain couples TRBV7-2 to TRBJ1-2, with D possibly matching TRBD1 (5 bases). The CDR3 sequence is 14 residues long. The V gene lost 4 bases and the J gene lost 7 bases, with 16 bases spanning the gap. Germline values: CDR1 SGHTA, CDR2 FQGNSA. DNA for the CDR3: TGTGCCAGCAGCTCCCGGGGGGGGGTCGGTGGCTACACCTTC. It yields the protein CASSSRGGVGGYTF.

V is TRBV27 and J is TRBJ2-2; a possible D gene is TRBD1 (7 bases). This CDR3 has 16 residues. Germline V gives CDR1 MNHEY, CDR2 SMNVEV (reference sequence). V was cut by 3 bases and J by 5 bases, with 16 bases left in between. The CDR3 region has the DNA TGTGCCAGCAGTTTCAGGGGGGCTATAGGAACCGGGGAGCTGTTTTTT. It codes for CASSFRGAIGTGELFF.

This rearrangement joins TRBV7-9 to TRBJ2-7, with D possibly TRBD1 on 5 matching bases. The ends were cut back, 2 bases at V and 4 bases at J, with 12 bases in the middle. This CDR3 is built from 14 residues. The V gene's germline CDR1 is SEHNR and CDR2 FQNEAQ (reference sequence). For the CDR3, the DNA is TGTGCCAGCAGCTTACTGGGGCAGGAATACGAGCAGTACTTC. Translating gives CASSLLGQEYEQYF.

This clonotype turned up a few times. J is TRBJ2-2 and V is TRBV6-2 or TRBV6-3; a possible D gene is TRBD2 (5 bases). CDR3 size: 13 residues. Between the trimmed V and J ends, which lost 10 bases and 4 bases, there was a span of 13 bases. Germline lookup yields CDR1 MNHEY and CDR2 SVGEGT. In DNA form, the CDR3 reads TGTGCCACCTCCTCGGGGTTCACCGGGGAGCTGTTTTTT. Its protein is CATSSGFTGELFF.

This chain links TRBV5-1 with TRBJ2-6; 7 bases match TRBD2. In germline, CDR1 is SGHRS, CDR2 YFSETQ. Trimming at V came to 4 bases and at J to 4 bases, leaving 5 bases not matched to a gene. The CDR3 is 15 residues long. CDR3 protein: CASSRTSKGANVLTF. The CDR3 nucleotides read TGCGCCAGCAGCAGGACTAGTAAAGGGGCCAACGTCCTGACTTTC. Filled out from reference TRBV5-1 and TRBJ2-6, the complete variable domain reads KAGVTQTPRYLIKTRGQQVTLSCSPISGHRSVSWYQQTPGQGLQFLFEYFSETQRNKGNFPGRFSGRQFSNSRSEMNVSTLELGDSALYLCASSRTSKGANVLTFGAGSRLTVL.

This clonotype has more than one count but fewer than ten. V gene TRBV20-1 combines with J gene TRBJ1-5, with 9 bases that match TRBD1. The CDR3 consists of 14 residues. The trim removed 5 bases at V and 0 bases at J, leaving 2 bases unmatched. The germline V gene encodes CDR1 DFQATT and CDR2 SNEGSKA (reference sequence). CDR3 region: CSAGDRVSNQPQHF. DNA of the CDR3: TGCAGTGCTGGGGACAGGGTTAGCAATCAGCCCCAGCATTTT.